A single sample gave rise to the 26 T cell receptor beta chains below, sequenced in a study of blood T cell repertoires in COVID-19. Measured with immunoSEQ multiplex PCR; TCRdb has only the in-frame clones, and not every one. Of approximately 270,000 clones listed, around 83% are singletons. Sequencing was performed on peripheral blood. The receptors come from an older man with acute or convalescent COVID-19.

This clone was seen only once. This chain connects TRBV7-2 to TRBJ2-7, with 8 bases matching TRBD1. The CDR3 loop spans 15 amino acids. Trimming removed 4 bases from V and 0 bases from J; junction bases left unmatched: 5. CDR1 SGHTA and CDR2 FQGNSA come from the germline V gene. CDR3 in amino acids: CASSSWTGTSYEQYF. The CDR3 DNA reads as TGTGCCAGCAGCTCCTGGACAGGGACCTCCTACGAGCAGTACTTC.

In nucleotides, the CDR3 is TGTGCCAGCAGCCCCAGAGCCCGGGACAGTTATAATTCACCCCTCCACTTT. It is translated as CASSPRARDSYNSPLHF. This rearrangement joins TRBV7-8 to TRBJ1-6; 7 nucleotides line up with TRBD1. V dropped 5 bases and J dropped 4; count of bases not matched to a gene: 11. Germline CDR1 and CDR2: SGHVS and FQNEAQ. The CDR3 covers 17 residues.

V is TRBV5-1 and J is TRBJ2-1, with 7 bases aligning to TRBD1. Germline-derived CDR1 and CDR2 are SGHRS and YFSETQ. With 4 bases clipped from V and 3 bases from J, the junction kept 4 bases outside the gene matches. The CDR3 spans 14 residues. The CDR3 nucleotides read TGCGCCAGCAGCCCGGGACAGCTCTACAATGAGCAGTTCTTC. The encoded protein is CASSPGQLYNEQFF.

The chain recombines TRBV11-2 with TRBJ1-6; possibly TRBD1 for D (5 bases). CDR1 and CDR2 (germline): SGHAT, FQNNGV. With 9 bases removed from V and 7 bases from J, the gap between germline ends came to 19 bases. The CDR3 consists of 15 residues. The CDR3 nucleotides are TGTGCCAGATCCTCACCAGGGTCGTACAATTCACCCCTCCACTTT. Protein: CARSSPGSYNSPLHF.

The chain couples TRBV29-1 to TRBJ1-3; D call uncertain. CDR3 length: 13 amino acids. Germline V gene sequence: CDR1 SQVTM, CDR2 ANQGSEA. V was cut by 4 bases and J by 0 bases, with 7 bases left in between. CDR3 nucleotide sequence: TGCAGCGTTGTACCCTACTCTGGAAACACCATATATTTT. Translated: CSVVPYSGNTIYF. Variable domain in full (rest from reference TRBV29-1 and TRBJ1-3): SAVISQKPSRDICQRGTSLTIQCQVDSQVTMMFWYRQQPGQSLTLIATANQGSEATYESGFVIDKFPISRPNLTFSTLTVSNMSPEDSSIYLCSVVPYSGNTIYFGEGSWLTVV.

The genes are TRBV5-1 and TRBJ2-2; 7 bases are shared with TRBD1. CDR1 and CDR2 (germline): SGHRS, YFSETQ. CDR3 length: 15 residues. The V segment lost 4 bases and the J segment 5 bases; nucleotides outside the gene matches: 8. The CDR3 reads CASSGTGAGTGELFF. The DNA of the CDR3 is TGCGCCAGCAGCGGCACAGGGGCGGGTACCGGGGAGCTGTTTTTT.

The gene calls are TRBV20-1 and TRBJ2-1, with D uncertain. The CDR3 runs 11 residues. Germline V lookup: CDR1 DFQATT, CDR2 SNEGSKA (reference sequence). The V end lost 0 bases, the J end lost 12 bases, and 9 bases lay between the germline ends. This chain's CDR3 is CSARDTWRQFF. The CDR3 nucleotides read TGCAGTGCTAGAGATACGTGGAGGCAGTTCTTC.

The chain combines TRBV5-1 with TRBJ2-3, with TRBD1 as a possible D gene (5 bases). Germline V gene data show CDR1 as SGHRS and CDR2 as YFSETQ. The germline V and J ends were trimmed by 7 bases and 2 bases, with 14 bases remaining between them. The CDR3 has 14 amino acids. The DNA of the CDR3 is TGCGCCAGCGGTGATGGGGCCAACACAGATACGCAGTATTTT. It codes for CASGDGANTDTQYF.

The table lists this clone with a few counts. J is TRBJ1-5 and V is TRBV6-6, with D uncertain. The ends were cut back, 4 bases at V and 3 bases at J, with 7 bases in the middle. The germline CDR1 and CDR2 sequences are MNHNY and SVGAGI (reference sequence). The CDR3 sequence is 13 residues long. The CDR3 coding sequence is TGTGCCAGCAGTTCCCAGTCCAATCAGCCCCAGCATTTT. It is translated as CASSSQSNQPQHF.

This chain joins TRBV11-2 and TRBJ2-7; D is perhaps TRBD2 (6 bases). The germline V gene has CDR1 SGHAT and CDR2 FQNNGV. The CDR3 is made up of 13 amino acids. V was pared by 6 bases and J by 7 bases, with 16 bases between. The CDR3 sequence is CASRVIAGGEQYF. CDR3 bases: TGTGCCAGCAGGGTGATAGCTGGAGGGGAGCAGTACTTC.

In DNA form, the CDR3 reads TGCGCCAGCAGCCCCCGAAACCTAGACAGGGGACAAGAGACCCAGTACTTC. Translation: CASSPRNLDRGQETQYF. The gene calls are TRBV5-1 and TRBJ2-5; 8 bases are a match to TRBD1. The germline V gene has CDR1 SGHRS and CDR2 YFSETQ. V lost 4 bases and J lost 2; bases outside the gene matches: 13. The CDR3 spans 17 residues.

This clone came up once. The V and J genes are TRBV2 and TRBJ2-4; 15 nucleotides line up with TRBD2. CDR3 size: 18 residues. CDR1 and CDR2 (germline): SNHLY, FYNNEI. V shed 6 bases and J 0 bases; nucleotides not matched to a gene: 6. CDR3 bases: TGTGCCAGCAGCTCCGGGACTAGCGGGGGGTTAGCCAAAAACATTCAGTACTTC. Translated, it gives CASSSGTSGGLAKNIQYF.

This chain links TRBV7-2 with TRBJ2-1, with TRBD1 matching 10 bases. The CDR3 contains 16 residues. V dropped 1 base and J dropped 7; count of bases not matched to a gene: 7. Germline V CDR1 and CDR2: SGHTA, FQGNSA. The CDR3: CASSLGRDRGRNEQFF. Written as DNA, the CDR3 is TGTGCCAGCAGCTTAGGACGGGACAGGGGCCGGAATGAGCAGTTCTTC.

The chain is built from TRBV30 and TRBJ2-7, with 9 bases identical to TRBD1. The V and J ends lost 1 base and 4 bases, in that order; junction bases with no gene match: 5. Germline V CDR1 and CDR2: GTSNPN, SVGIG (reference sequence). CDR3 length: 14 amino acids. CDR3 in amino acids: CAWSGGTGQYEQYF. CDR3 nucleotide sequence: TGTGCCTGGAGTGGCGGGACAGGGCAATACGAGCAGTACTTC.

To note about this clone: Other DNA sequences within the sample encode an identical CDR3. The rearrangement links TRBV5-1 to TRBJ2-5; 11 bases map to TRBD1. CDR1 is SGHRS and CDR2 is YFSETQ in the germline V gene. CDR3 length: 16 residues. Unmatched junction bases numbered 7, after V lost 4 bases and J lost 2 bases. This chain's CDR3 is CASSTRTGGIQETQYF. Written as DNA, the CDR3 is TGCGCCAGCAGCACTCGGACAGGGGGCATACAAGAGACCCAGTACTTC. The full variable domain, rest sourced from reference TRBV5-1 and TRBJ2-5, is KAGVTQTPRYLIKTRGQQVTLSCSPISGHRSVSWYQQTPGQGLQFLFEYFSETQRNKGNFPGRFSGRQFSNSRSEMNVSTLELGDSALYLCASSTRTGGIQETQYFGPGTRLLVL.

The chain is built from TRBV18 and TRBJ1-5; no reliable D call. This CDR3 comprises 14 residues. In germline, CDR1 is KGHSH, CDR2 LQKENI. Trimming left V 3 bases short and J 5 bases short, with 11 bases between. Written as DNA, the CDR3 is TGTGCCAGCTCACCCCCGGGGATGGATCAGCCCCAGCATTTT. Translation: CASSPPGMDQPQHF.

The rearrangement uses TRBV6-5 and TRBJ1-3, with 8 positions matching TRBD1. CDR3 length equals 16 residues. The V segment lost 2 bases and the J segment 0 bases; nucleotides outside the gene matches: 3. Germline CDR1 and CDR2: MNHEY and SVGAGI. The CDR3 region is CASSYRTGYSGNTIYF. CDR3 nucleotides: TGTGCCAGCAGTTACAGGACAGGGTACTCTGGAAACACCATATATTTT.

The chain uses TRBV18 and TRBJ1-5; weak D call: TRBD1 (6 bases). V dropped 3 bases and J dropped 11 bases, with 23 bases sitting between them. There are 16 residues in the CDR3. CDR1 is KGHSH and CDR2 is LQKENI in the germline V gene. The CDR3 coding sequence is TGTGCCAGCTCACCTTCTTCACGACAGGTTCCTTTGGCCCAGCATTTT. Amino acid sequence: CASSPSSRQVPLAQHF.

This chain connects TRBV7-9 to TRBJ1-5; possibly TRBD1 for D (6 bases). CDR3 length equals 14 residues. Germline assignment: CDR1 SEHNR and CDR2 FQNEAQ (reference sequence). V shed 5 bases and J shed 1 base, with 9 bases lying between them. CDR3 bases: TGTGCCAGCAGCGAAAGGGGGAGCAATCAGCCCCAGCATTTT. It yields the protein CASSERGSNQPQHF.

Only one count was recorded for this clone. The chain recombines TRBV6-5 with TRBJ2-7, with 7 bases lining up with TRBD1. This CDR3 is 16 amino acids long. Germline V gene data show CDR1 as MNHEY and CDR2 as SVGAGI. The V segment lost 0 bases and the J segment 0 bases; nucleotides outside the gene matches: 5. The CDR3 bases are TGTGCCAGCAGTTACTCCCTGGGACAGAGCTCCTACGAGCAGTACTTC. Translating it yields CASSYSLGQSSYEQYF.

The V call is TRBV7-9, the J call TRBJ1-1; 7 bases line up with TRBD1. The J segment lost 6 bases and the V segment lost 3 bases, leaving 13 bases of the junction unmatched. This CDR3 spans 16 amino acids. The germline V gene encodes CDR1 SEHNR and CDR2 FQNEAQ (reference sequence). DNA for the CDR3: TGTGCCAGCAGCTTCCAGACAGGGCTTGATCGGGCTGAAGCTTTCTTT. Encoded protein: CASSFQTGLDRAEAFF.

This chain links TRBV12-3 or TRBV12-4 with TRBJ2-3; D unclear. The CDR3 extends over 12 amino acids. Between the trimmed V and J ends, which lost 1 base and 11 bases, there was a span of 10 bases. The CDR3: CASSLGPSKQYF. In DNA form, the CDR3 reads TGTGCCAGCAGTTTAGGGCCATCGAAGCAGTATTTT.

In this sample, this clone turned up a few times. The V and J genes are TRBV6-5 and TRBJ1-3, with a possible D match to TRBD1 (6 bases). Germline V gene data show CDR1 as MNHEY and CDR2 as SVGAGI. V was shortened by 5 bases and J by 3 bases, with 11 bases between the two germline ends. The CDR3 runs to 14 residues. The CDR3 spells CASSRPGDGNTIYF. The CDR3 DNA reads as TGTGCCAGCAGTCGTCCAGGGGATGGAAACACCATATATTTT.

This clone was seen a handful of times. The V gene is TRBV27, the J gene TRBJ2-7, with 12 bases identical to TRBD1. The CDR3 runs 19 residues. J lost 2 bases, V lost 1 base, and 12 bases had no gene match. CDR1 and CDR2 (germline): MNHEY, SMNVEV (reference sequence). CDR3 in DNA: TGTGCCAGCAGTTTATTCCCACCGGGACAGGGGGCTGGCACCTACGAGCAGTACTTC. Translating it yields CASSLFPPGQGAGTYEQYF.

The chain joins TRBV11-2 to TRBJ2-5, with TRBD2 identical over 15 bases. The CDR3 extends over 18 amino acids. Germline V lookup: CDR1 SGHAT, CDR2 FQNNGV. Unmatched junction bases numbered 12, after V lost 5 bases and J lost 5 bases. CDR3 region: CASSMRTSGRAERETQYF. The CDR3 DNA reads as TGTGCCAGCAGCATGCGGACTAGCGGGAGGGCTGAGCGGGAGACCCAGTACTTC.

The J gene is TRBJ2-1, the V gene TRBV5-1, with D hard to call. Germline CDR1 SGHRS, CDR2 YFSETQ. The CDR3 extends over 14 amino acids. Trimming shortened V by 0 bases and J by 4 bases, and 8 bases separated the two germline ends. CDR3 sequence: CASSLGHLYNEQFF. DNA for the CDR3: TGCGCCAGCAGCTTGGGACACCTTTACAATGAGCAGTTCTTC.